The entry below gives a single T cell receptor beta chain sequence along with its context. Its antigen is as yet unknown. Other DNA sequences within the sample encode an identical CDR3. Trimming took off 5 bases at V and 1 base at J, with 3 bases between the two ends. The CDR3 loop spans 11 amino acids. Germline CDR1 SGHRS, CDR2 YFSETQ. This sample is part of a study of shared clonotypes between healthy human individuals. Study-wide background: Each donor's CD8 memory used one plate, CD8 naive two, each CD4 subset three.

Points from the study as a whole: It was the non-shared clonotypes that had lower generation probabilities than clonotypes shared by all four donors.

Division of CD4+ cells produced a CD45RA+ naive subset and a CD45RA-negative memory subset. The protocol was immunoSEQ multiplex PCR, while the TCRdb copy is restricted to in-frame clones and leaves out a portion. The repertoire holds 1,400,000 or so clones, with approximately 98.5% as singletons. This sequence was found in a man aged 25 to 45 in good health. Sequencing was carried out using naive CD4+ T cells sorted from blood. Noted subset: CD45RA+ positively selected. The genes are TRBV5-1 and TRBJ1-1; D not resolved. CDR3 sequence (DNA): TGCGCCAGCAGGCAGAACACTGAAGCTTTCTTT. Amino acids: CASRQNTEAFF.